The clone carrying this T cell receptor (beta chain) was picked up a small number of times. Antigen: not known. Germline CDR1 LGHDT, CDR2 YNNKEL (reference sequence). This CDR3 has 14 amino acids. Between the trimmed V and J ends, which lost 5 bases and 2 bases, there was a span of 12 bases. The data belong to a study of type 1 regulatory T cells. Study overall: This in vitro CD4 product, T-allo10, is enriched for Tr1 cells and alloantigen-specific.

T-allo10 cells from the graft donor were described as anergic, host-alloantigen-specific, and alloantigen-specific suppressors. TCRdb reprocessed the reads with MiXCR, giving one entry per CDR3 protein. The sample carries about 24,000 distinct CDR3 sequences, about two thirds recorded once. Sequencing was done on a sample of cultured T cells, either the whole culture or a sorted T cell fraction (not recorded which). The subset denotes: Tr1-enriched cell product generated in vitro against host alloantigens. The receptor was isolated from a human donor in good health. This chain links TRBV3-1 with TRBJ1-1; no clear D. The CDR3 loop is CASSSIVPNTEAFF. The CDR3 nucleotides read TGTGCCAGCAGCTCAATCGTACCTAACACTGAAGCTTTCTTT.